The T cell receptor (beta chain) under discussion was sequenced for a study of blood T cells in healthy people across ages. V dropped 4 bases and J dropped 1; count of bases not matched to a gene: 4. CDR3 size: 14 residues. The germline V gene has CDR1 DFQATT and CDR2 SNEGSKA (reference sequence). Whole-study results and caveats: Those diversity estimates obtained from one million T cells were thought to be underestimates. While age rose, TCR beta diversity per million T cells dropped in a roughly linear way.

It was with a sample-barcoded 5' primer and a J-beta primer mix that a second PCR of roughly 7 to 12 cycles was run. The template-switch adaptor was a 5' adaptor with 12 random nucleotides. It tagged each cDNA molecule. TCRdb re-called the 5' RACE reads with MiXCR, one entry per CDR3 protein. Found here are roughly 1,300,000 distinct CDR3 sequences, around 55% of them singletons; the top ten hold 6.7%. About this clonotype itself: The antigen remains undetermined.

The receptor was isolated from a man aged 18-30 years in good health. V gene TRBV20-1 combines with J gene TRBJ1-5; TRBD1 aligns across 7 bases. The material sequenced was blood. The CDR3, as DNA: TGCAGTGCTACCCAGGGGGTGAGCAATCAGCCCCAGCATTTT. This translates into CSATQGVSNQPQHF.